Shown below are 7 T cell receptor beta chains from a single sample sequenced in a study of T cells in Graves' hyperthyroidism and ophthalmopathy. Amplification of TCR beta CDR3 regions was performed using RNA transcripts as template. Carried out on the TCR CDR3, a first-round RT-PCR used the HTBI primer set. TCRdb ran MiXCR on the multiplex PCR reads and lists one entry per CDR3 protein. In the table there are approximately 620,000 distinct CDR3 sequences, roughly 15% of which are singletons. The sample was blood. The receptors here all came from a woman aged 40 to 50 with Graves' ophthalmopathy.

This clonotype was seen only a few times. DNA for the CDR3: TGTGCCAGCAGCTTTGTGGGGACTAGCACCTACAATGAGCAGTTCTTC. It codes for CASSFVGTSTYNEQFF. The gene calls are TRBV7-2 and TRBJ2-1; 9 nucleotides align to TRBD2. Unmatched junction bases numbered 5, after V lost 3 bases and J lost 2 bases. The CDR3 runs to 16 residues. CDR1 and CDR2 (germline): SGHTA, FQGNSA.

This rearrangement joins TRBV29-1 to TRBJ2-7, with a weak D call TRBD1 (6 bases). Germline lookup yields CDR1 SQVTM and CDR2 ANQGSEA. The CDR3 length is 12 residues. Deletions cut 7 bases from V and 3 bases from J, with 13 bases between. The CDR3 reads CSAGDKGYEQYF. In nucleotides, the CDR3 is TGCAGCGCCGGGGACAAGGGCTACGAGCAGTACTTC.

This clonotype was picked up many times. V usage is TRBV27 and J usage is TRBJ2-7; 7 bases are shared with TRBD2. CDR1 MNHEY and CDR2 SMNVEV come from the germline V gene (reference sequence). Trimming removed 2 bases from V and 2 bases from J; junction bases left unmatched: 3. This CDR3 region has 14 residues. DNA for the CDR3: TGTGCCAGCAGTTTAAGCGGGGCCCCCTACGAGCAGTACTTC. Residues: CASSLSGAPYEQYF.

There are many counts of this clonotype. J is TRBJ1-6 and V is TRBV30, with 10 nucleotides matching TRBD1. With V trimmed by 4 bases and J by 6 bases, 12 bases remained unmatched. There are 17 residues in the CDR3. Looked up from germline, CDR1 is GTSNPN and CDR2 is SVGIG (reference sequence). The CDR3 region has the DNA TGTGCCTGGAACCCCCGGGACAGGGGCTGGTTTAATTCACCCCTCCACTTT. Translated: CAWNPRDRGWFNSPLHF.

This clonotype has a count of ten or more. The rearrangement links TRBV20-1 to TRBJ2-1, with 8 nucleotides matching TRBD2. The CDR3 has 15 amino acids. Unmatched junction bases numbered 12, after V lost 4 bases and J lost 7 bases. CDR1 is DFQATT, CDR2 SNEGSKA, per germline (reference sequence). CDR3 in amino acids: CSATRGERGINEQFF. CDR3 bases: TGCAGTGCTACGCGAGGGGAGCGGGGGATAAATGAGCAGTTCTTC.

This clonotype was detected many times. CDR3 sequence reads: CSATGAAGDEQYF. Here the CDR3 DNA reads TGCAGTGCCACAGGGGCGGCTGGCGACGAGCAGTACTTC. The rearrangement uses TRBV20-1 and TRBJ2-7; 7 bases map to TRBD1. This CDR3 spans 13 amino acids. The trim removed 6 bases at V and 5 bases at J, leaving 10 bases unmatched. The germline V gene encodes CDR1 DFQATT and CDR2 SNEGSKA (reference sequence).

CDR3 nucleotide sequence: TGTGCCAGCAGTTACTCTTGGGTTGGGGGATCACCCCTCCACTTT. Protein product: CASSYSWVGGSPLHF. The chain joins TRBV6-5 to TRBJ1-6; tentatively, D is TRBD1 (5 bases). V was trimmed by 0 bases and J by 10 bases, leaving 13 bases between them. The CDR3 is 15 residues long. From germline, CDR1 is MNHEY and CDR2 SVGAGI.